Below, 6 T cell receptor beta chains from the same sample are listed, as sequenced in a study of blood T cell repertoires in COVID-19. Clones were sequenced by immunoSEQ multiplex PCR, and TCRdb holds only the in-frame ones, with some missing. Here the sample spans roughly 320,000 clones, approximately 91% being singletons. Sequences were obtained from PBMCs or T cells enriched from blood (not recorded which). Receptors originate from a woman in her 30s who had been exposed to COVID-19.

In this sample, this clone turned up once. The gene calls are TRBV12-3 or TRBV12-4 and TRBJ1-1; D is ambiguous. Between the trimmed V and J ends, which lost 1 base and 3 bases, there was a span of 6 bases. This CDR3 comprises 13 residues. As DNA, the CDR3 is TGTGCCAGCAGTTTAGTGAGGGACACTGAAGCTTTCTTT. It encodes CASSLVRDTEAFF.

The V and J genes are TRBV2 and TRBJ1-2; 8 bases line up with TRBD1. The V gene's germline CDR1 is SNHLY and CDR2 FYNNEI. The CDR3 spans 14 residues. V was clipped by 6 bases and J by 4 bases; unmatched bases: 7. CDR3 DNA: TGTGCCAGCAGCGGGACAGGTGACTTCTATGGCTACACCTTC. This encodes CASSGTGDFYGYTF.

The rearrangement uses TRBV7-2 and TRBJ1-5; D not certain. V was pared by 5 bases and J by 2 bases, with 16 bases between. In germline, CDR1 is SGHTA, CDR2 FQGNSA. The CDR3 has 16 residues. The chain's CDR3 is CASSKGRPEGNQPQHF. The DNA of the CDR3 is TGTGCCAGCAGCAAGGGCAGGCCGGAGGGCAATCAGCCCCAGCATTTT.

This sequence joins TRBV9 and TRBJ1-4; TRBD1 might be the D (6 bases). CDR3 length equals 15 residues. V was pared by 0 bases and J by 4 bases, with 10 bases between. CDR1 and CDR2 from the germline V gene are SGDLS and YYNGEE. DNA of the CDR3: TGTGCCAGCAGCGTAGAAGGGACATTTAATGAAAAACTGTTTTTT. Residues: CASSVEGTFNEKLFF.

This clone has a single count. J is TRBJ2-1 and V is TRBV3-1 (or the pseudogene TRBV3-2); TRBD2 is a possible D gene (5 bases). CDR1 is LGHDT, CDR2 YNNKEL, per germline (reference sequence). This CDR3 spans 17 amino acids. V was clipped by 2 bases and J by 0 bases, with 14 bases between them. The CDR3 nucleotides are TGTGCCAGCAGCCAATGGATTGGAGGTAGCTCCTACAATGAGCAGTTCTTC. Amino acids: CASSQWIGGSSYNEQFF.

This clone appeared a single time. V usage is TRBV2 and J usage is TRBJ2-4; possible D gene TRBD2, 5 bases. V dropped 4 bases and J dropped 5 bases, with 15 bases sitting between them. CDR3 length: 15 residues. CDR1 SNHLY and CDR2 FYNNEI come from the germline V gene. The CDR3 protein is CASSGVEGRENIQYF. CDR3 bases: TGTGCCAGCAGTGGGGTGGAAGGGCGGGAAAACATTCAGTACTTC.